A selection of T cell receptor beta chains follows, all from one sample in a study of cytomegalovirus exposure and HLA in healthy donors. Clones were sequenced by immunoSEQ multiplex PCR, and TCRdb holds only the in-frame ones, with some missing. This repertoire shows 140,000 to 150,000 clones, about 77% found once; its top ten account for approximately 3.8%. The sequenced sample consisted of PBMCs. These receptor sequences come from a male donor in good health and CMV-seronegative. Both conserved end residues are part of each CDR3. The order of the fields is D gene, J gene, V gene, clone size, CDR3 DNA, CDR3 protein. D genes are given only for firm matches. Rows may omit the clone size; those that give it use once, few, many or a size class.

d_gene: .; j_gene: TRBJ1-2; v_gene: TRBV16; abundance: .; CDR3nt: TGTGCCAGCAGCCATTCGACAGAATCTAACTATGGCTACACCTTC; CDR3aa: CASSHSTESNYGYTF
d_gene: .; j_gene: TRBJ2-3; v_gene: TRBV7-9; abundance: .; CDR3nt: TGTGCCAGCAGCCGCCCCGGGGTGAGCACAGATACGCAGTATTTT; CDR3aa: CASSRPGVSTDTQYF
d_gene: TRBD1; j_gene: TRBJ1-2; v_gene: TRBV4-1; abundance: .; CDR3nt: TGCGCCAGCAGCCAGGCCGACAGGGTGGGTAACTATGGCTACACCTTC; CDR3aa: CASSQADRVGNYGYTF
d_gene: .; j_gene: TRBJ2-7; v_gene: TRBV2; abundance: .; CDR3nt: TGTGCCAGCAGTCCCTCCGCCGCCCCAATGGCCCACGAGCAGTACTTC; CDR3aa: CASSPSAAPMAHEQYF
d_gene: .; j_gene: TRBJ2-1; v_gene: TRBV7-9; abundance: .; CDR3nt: TGTGCCAGCAGCGACCAACTAGCAGAGCAGTTCTTC; CDR3aa: CASSDQLAEQFF
d_gene: TRBD1; j_gene: TRBJ2-2; v_gene: TRBV2; abundance: few; CDR3nt: TGTGCCAGCAGTGAAGTGGGGACCGGGACAGGGTCCGCCGGGGAGCTGTTTTTT; CDR3aa: CASSEVGTGTGSAGELFF
d_gene: TRBD2; j_gene: TRBJ2-1; v_gene: TRBV4-3; abundance: .; CDR3nt: TGCGCCAGCAGCCAAGAAAGCGGGGGGGTCCATGAGCAGTTCTTC; CDR3aa: CASSQESGGVHEQFF
d_gene: TRBD1; j_gene: TRBJ1-6; v_gene: TRBV10-3; abundance: .; CDR3nt: TGTGCCATCAGGCCCGGGACAGGATCACCCCTCCACTTT; CDR3aa: CAIRPGTGSPLHF
d_gene: .; j_gene: TRBJ2-7; v_gene: TRBV5-1; abundance: .; CDR3nt: TGCGCCAGCAGCTCGGCAGACTTCTCCTACGAGCAGTACTTC; CDR3aa: CASSSADFSYEQYF
d_gene: TRBD2; j_gene: TRBJ2-3; v_gene: TRBV9; abundance: .; CDR3nt: TGTGCCAGCAGCGCCCCCCGCTCGGGACTAGCGGATACGCAGTATTTT; CDR3aa: CASSAPRSGLADTQYF
d_gene: .; j_gene: TRBJ1-3; v_gene: TRBV7-8; abundance: .; CDR3nt: TGTGCCAGCAGCTTACACGGGGGTTCTACTGGAAACACCATATATTTT; CDR3aa: CASSLHGGSTGNTIYF